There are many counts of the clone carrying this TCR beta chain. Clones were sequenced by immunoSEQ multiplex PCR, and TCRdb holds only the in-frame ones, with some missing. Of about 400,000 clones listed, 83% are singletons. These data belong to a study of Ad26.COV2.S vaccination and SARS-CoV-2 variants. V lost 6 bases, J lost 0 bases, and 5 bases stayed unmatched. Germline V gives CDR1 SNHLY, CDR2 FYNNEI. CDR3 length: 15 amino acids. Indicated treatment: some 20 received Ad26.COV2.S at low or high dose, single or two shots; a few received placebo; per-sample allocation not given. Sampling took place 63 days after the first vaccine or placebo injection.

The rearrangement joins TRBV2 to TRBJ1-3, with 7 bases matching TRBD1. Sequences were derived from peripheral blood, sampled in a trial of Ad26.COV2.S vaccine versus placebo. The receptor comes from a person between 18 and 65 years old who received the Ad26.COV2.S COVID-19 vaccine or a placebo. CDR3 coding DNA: TGTGCCAGCAGCAGACAGGGCCACTCTGGAAACACCATATATTTT. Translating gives CASSRQGHSGNTIYF.